One and the same sample provided the 22 T cell receptor beta chains below, sequenced in a study of blood T cells in healthy people across ages. The authors ran a second PCR of roughly 6 to 12 cycles using a sample-barcoded 5' primer and a J-beta primer mix. TCRdb independently ran MiXCR on the 5' RACE reads; one entry per CDR3 protein. The repertoire holds 650,000 or so distinct CDR3 sequences, with roughly half as singletons. The specimen was blood. All receptors come from a woman of 80 years or more in good health.

This clonotype was observed a few times. V gene TRBV3-1 combines with J gene TRBJ2-4; the match to TRBD2 covers 10 bases. V dropped 1 base and J dropped 7; count of bases not matched to a gene: 7. The CDR3 is 16 amino acids. Germline CDR1 is LGHDT and CDR2 is YNNKEL (reference sequence). The CDR3 region is CASSQAPGGLANIQYF. The CDR3 nucleotides read TGTGCCAGCAGCCAAGCCCCCGGGGGACTAGCGAACATTCAGTACTTC.

This clonotype was observed at least ten times. The genes are TRBV29-1 and TRBJ1-1; D not resolved. The CDR3 has 11 residues. Germline CDR1 and CDR2: SQVTM and ANQGSEA. Trimming cost V 5 bases and J 6 bases, with 10 bases left between them. This CDR3 reads CSVYTRAEAFF. The CDR3 DNA is TGCAGCGTTTACACTCGGGCTGAAGCTTTCTTT.

This CDR3 reads CSVATSGGIYNEQYF. In DNA, the CDR3 is TGCAGCGTTGCGACTAGCGGGGGGATCTACAATGAGCAGTACTTC. The chain is built from TRBV29-1 and TRBJ2-1; TRBD2 agrees at 13 bases. The J call may be faulty, since TRBJ2-7 better matches the DNA end. There are 15 residues in the CDR3. Germline lookup yields CDR1 SQVTM and CDR2 ANQGSEA.

The table lists this clonotype with a few counts. The rearrangement uses TRBV20-1 and TRBJ2-7; 16 bases map to TRBD2. The germline gives CDR1 DFQATT, CDR2 SNEGSKA (reference sequence). The V gene end was trimmed by 3 bases and the J gene end by 0 bases; junction bases not matched to a gene: 2. This CDR3 spans 16 amino acids. This CDR3 is CSARGLAGGSSYEQYF. In DNA form, the CDR3 reads TGCAGTGCTAGGGGACTAGCGGGAGGGAGCTCCTACGAGCAGTACTTC.

This clonotype showed up many times. The rearrangement links TRBV25-1 to TRBJ2-2; no clear D gene. Germline V gives CDR1 MGHDK, CDR2 SYGVNS. The CDR3 totals 15 residues. The V gene lost 3 bases and the J gene lost 0 bases, with 8 bases spanning the gap. The CDR3 DNA is TGTGCCAGCAGTGATACGGAGACGAACACCGGGGAGCTGTTTTTT. Residues: CASSDTETNTGELFF.

The chain couples TRBV25-1 to TRBJ2-1; 9 bases agree with TRBD2. Germline CDR1 is MGHDK and CDR2 is SYGVNS. Unmatched junction bases numbered 9, after V lost 6 bases and J lost 6 bases. CDR3 size: 15 residues. The CDR3 DNA sequence: TGTGCCAGCAGGGGCGGGATAGCGGGGGTCAATGAGCAGTTCTTC. Translation gives CASRGGIAGVNEQFF.

This clonotype came up a few times. The chain joins TRBV20-1 to TRBJ2-3; D is undetermined. The CDR3 totals 11 residues. Germline lookup yields CDR1 DFQATT and CDR2 SNEGSKA (reference sequence). The CDR3 protein is CSARNRDTQYF. As DNA, the CDR3 is TGCAGCGCTCGGAACCGGGATACGCAGTATTTT.

The gene calls are TRBV4-1 and TRBJ2-1, with 7 positions matching TRBD2. The CDR3 has 17 residues. The ends lost 8 bases at V and 0 bases at J; junction bases unmatched: 13. Germline lookup yields CDR1 MGHRA and CDR2 YSYEKL. The CDR3 sequence is CASCTTAGPSSYNEQFF. The CDR3 region has the DNA TGCGCCAGCTGTACTACAGCGGGGCCCAGCTCCTACAATGAGCAGTTCTTC.

This clonotype was detected many times. This chain joins TRBV5-1 and TRBJ2-1; 8 bases line up with TRBD2. This CDR3 is 18 amino acids long. Germline lookup yields CDR1 SGHRS and CDR2 YFSETQ. Trimming removed 5 bases from V and 0 bases from J; junction bases left unmatched: 13. The CDR3 DNA reads TGCGCCAGCAGTCTTTACCCCGGGGGGGTGAGCTCCTACAATGAGCAGTTCTTC. Residues: CASSLYPGGVSSYNEQFF.

The V gene is TRBV7-2, the J gene TRBJ2-7, with D perhaps TRBD2 (6 bases). Germline values: CDR1 SGHTA, CDR2 FQGNSA. V was clipped by 5 bases and J by 7 bases, with 21 bases between them. The CDR3 is 15 residues long. The DNA for the CDR3 is TGTGCCAGCAGCCCCCCCCGCCCCAGCGGGCATGAGCAGTACTTC. This translates into CASSPPRPSGHEQYF.

In this sample, this clonotype turned up many times. The chain employs TRBV7-9 and TRBJ2-1; 10 bases agree with TRBD2. Germline assignment: CDR1 SEHNR and CDR2 FQNEAQ (reference sequence). V trimming: 6 bases; J trimming: 6 bases; junction bases outside the gene matches: 5. CDR3 size: 14 residues. As DNA, the CDR3 is TGTGCCAGCAGGCCGGGACTAGCGCTCAATGAGCAGTTCTTC. Translated, it gives CASRPGLALNEQFF.

This clonotype was detected only a few times. CDR3 residues: CASSLGQYEQYF. CDR3 nucleotide sequence: TGTGCCAGCAGCTTGGGGCAGTACGAGCAGTACTTC. The chain couples TRBV13 to TRBJ2-7; TRBD1 is a possible D gene (5 bases). V gave up 3 bases and J gave up 4 bases, with 7 bases separating them. This CDR3 has 12 amino acids. Germline lookup yields CDR1 PRHDT and CDR2 FYEKMQ (reference sequence).

The chain carries TRBV6-5 and TRBJ1-2, with D maybe TRBD1 (6 bases). V lost 2 bases and J lost 2, with 12 bases in between. In germline, CDR1 is MNHEY, CDR2 SVGAGI. This CDR3 region has 15 residues. The CDR3 loop is CASSYADSKNYGYTF. The CDR3 nucleotides are TGTGCCAGCAGTTACGCGGACAGTAAAAACTATGGCTACACCTTC.

About this clonotype: An end of the junction does not agree with germline; a read error may underlie this. The rearrangement links TRBV7-9 to TRBJ2-3; 11 bases fit TRBD1. The CDR3 is made up of 20 amino acids. Germline V CDR1 and CDR2: SEHNR, FQNEAQ (reference sequence). CDR3 in DNA: TGTGCCAGCAGCTCTAATCGCCCGGACAGGGGGCCGACAAGCACAGATATGCAGTATTTT. Residues: CASSSNRPDRGPTSTDMQYF.

The chain employs TRBV12-3 or TRBV12-4 and TRBJ2-4, with D unclear. TRBJ2-7 explains the end of the DNA better; the J call may be wrong. The CDR3 runs 12 residues. This CDR3 is CASSKGPHEQYF. CDR3 sequence (DNA): TGTGCCAGCAGCAAGGGTCCCCACGAGCAGTACTTC.

This clonotype occurred many times. The chain couples TRBV28 to TRBJ2-3; TRBD1 matches 8 bases. V lost 1 base, J lost 6 bases, and 6 bases stayed unmatched. CDR3 size: 15 residues. CDR1 is MDHEN and CDR2 is SYDVKM in the germline V gene. CDR3 sequence reads: CASSLYRGWRDTQYF. In DNA form, the CDR3 reads TGTGCCAGCAGTTTATACAGGGGGTGGAGGGATACGCAGTATTTT.

This sequence joins TRBV2 and TRBJ2-4; D may match TRBD1 or TRBD2 (5 bases each). Near its end, the DNA agrees better with TRBJ2-5, so the J call may be wrong. CDR3 size: 14 residues. Looked up from germline, CDR1 is SNHLY and CDR2 is FYNNEI. The CDR3 nucleotides read TGTGCCAGCAACGGGGCCACCGGCTTCGAGACCCAGTACTTC. Translating it yields CASNGATGFETQYF.

In its sample, this clonotype was seen once. This may stem from a read error, because a much larger clone lies one nucleotide away. This rearrangement joins TRBV7-2 to TRBJ2-1, with TRBD2 identical over 7 bases. The J call may be in error: the DNA end matches TRBJ2-7 better. The CDR3 is 17 residues long. Germline CDR1 reads SGHTA; CDR2 reads FQGNSA. The CDR3 DNA reads TGTGCCAGCAGCTTCCCGTTAGCGGGTAGCTCCTACAATGAGCAGTACTTC. This codes for CASSFPLAGSSYNEQYF.

The rearrangement links TRBV12-3 or TRBV12-4 to TRBJ2-7; D possibly corresponds to TRBD1 (6 bases). The CDR3 is made up of 12 amino acids. With 7 bases removed from V and 8 bases from J, the gap between germline ends came to 15 bases. The CDR3 DNA is TGTGCCAGCACCGACCGTGGGGGCAAGCAGTACTTC. As protein: CASTDRGGKQYF.

Comment on this clonotype: A much more abundant neighbour one base away suggests this may be a read error. The genes are TRBV4-1 and TRBJ2-1; D is uncertain. Germline CDR1 reads MGHRA; CDR2 reads YSYEKL. The CDR3 sequence is 16 residues long. Trimming pared 1 base from V and 0 bases from J, leaving 10 bases between. CDR3 protein: CASSQGRSRSYNEQFF. The CDR3, as DNA: TGCGCCAGCAGCCAAGGCAGATCACGCTCCTACAATGAGCAGTTCTTC.

CDR3: CAITDRVDTEAFF. In DNA form, the CDR3 reads TGTGCCATCACGGACAGGGTGGACACTGAAGCTTTCTTT. This chain joins TRBV10-3 and TRBJ1-1; 8 positions match TRBD1. V shed 7 bases, J shed 3 bases, and the junction held 4 bases outside the gene matches. This CDR3 has 13 residues. From germline, CDR1 is ENHRY and CDR2 SYGVKD.

This clonotype was found many times. The CDR3 nucleotides are TGTGCCAGCAGTTTATCGCTTAAAGGAGAGACCCAGTACTTC. Its protein product is CASSLSLKGETQYF. This chain uses TRBV27 with TRBJ2-5, with no clear D. CDR3 length: 14 amino acids. V was shortened by 0 bases and J by 4 bases, with 9 bases between the two germline ends. Germline V gives CDR1 MNHEY, CDR2 SMNVEV (reference sequence).